This TCR beta chain was captured by sequencing in a study of T cells in Graves' hyperthyroidism and ophthalmopathy. Overall study findings and caveats: A 13 V-J model separated ophthalmopathy from stable hyperthyroidism. Blood also held most thyroid clonotypes expanded beyond 0.001.

Comments on this clonotype: Its antigen is as yet unknown.

V lost 5 bases, J lost 5 bases, and 11 bases lay in between. The CDR3 has 13 amino acids. From germline, CDR1 is KGHDR and CDR2 SFDVKD. It was RNA transcripts that yielded the amplified TCR beta CDR3 regions. First-round RT-PCR of the TCR CDR3 relied on the HTBI primer set. MiXCR, run by TCRdb on the multiplex PCR reads, gives a single entry per CDR3 protein. This table holds a few hundred thousand distinct CDR3 sequences, around 21% found once. Sequencing was performed on blood. The origin of this receptor is a man in his late teens or twenties with Graves' hyperthyroidism. V and J are TRBV24-1 and TRBJ2-5; TRBD1 might be the D (6 bases). The CDR3 coding sequence is TGTGCCACCAGTGCGATGAGGGGGGAGACCCAGTACTTC. This encodes CATSAMRGETQYF.